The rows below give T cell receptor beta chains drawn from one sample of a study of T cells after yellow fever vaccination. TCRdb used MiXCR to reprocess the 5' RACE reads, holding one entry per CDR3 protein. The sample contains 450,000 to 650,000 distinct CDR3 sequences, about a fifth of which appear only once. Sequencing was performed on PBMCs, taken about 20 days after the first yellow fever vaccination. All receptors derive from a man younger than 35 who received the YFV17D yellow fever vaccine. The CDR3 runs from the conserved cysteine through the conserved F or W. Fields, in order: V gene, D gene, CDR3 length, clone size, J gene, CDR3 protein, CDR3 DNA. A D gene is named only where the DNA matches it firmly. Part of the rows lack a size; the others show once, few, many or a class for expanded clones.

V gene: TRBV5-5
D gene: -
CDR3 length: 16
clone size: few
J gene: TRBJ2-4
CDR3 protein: CASSSTGILAKNIQYF
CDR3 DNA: TGTGCCAGCAGTTCTACAGGGATCCTAGCCAAAAACATTCAGTACTTC

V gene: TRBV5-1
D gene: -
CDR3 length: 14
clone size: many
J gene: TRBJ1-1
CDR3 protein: CASSSRTGNTEAFF
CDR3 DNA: TGCGCCAGCAGCTCGCGGACGGGGAACACTGAAGCTTTCTTT

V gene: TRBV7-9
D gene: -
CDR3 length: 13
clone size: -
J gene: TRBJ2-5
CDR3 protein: CASSSSEGETQYF
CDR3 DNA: TGTGCCAGCAGCTCAAGCGAGGGGGAGACCCAGTACTTC

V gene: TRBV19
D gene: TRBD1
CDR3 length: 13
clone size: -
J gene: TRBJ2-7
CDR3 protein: CARHLGQGNEQYF
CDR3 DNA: TGTGCCAGGCACCTCGGACAGGGTAACGAGCAGTACTTC

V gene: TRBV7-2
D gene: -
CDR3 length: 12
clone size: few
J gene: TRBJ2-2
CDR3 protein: CASSGAPGELFF
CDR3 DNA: TGTGCCAGCAGTGGGGCCCCCGGGGAGCTGTTTTTT

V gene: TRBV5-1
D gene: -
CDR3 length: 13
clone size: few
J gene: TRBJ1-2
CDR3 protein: CASSLWAGDGYTF
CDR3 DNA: TGCGCCAGCAGCTTGTGGGCAGGGGATGGCTACACCTTC

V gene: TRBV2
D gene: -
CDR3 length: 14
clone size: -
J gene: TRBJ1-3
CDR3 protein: CASIGGHSGNTIYF
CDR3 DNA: TGTGCCAGCATTGGGGGCCACTCTGGAAACACCATATATTTT

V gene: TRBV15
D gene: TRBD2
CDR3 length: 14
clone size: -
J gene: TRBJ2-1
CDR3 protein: CATRPGLATNEQFF
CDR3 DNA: TGTGCCACCCGCCCGGGACTAGCAACCAATGAGCAGTTCTTC

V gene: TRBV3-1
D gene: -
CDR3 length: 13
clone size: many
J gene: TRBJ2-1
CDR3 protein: CASSPTDYNEQFF
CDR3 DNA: TGTGCCAGCAGCCCGACAGATTACAATGAGCAGTTCTTC

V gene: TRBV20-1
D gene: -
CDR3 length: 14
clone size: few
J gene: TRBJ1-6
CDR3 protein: CSARDGQYNSPLHF
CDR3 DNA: TGCAGTGCTAGAGATGGACAGTATAATTCACCCCTCCACTTT

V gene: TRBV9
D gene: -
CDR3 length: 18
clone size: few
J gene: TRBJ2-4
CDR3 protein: CASSVREGALEGGNIQYF
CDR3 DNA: TGTGCCAGCAGCGTAAGGGAGGGAGCTCTCGAGGGGGGAAACATTCAGTACTTC

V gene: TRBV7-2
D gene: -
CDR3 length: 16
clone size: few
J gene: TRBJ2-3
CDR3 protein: CASSLIPNGPPGTQYF
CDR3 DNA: TGTGCCAGCAGCCTCATTCCTAATGGCCCCCCGGGTACGCAGTATTTT

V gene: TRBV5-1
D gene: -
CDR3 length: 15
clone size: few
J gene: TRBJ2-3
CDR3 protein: CASSLRARSVRTQYF
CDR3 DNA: TGCGCCAGCAGCTTGCGAGCGAGGAGTGTTCGTACGCAGTATTTT

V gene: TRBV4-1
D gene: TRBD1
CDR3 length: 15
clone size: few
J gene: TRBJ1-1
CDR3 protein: CASSHLTGTNTEAFF
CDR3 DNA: TGCGCCAGCAGCCATCTGACAGGGACGAACACTGAAGCTTTCTTT

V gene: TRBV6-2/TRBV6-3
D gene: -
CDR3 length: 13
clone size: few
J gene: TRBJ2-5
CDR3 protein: CASSYSLGETQYF
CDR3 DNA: TGTGCCAGCAGTTACTCGTTGGGCGAGACCCAGTACTTC

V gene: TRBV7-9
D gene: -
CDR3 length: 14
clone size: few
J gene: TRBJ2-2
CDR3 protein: CASAWPSAAGELFF
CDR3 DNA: TGTGCCAGCGCTTGGCCTAGCGCAGCCGGGGAGCTGTTTTTT

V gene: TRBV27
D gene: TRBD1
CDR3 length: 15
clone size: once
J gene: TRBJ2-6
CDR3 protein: CASRYTGAGANVLTF
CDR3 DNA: TGTGCCAGCAGATACACAGGGGCTGGGGCCAACGTCCTGACTTTC

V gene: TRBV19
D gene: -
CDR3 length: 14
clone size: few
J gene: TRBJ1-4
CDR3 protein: CASRDRGLREKLFF
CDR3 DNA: TGTGCCAGTAGGGACCGCGGGCTCCGGGAAAAACTGTTTTTT

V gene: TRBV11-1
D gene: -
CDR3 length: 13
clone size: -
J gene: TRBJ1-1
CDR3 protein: CASSPPGFGVAFF
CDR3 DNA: TGTGCCAGCAGCCCGCCTGGTTTCGGGGTGGCTTTCTTT

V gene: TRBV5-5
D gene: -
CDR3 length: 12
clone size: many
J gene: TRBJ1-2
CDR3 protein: CASSLNNYGYTF
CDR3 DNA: TGTGCCAGCAGCTTGAATAACTATGGCTACACCTTC

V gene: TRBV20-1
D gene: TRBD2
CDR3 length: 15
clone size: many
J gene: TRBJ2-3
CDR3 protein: CSARGAGLYEDTQYF
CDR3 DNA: TGCAGTGCTAGAGGAGCGGGGCTTTATGAAGATACGCAGTATTTT

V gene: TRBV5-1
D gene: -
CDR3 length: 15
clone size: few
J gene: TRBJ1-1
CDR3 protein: CASSLARAGDTEAFF
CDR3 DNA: TGCGCCAGCAGCTTGGCCAGGGCAGGGGACACTGAAGCTTTCTTT

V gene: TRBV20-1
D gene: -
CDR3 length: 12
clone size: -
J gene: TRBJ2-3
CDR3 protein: CSASIGTDTQYF
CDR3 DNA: TGCAGTGCTAGCATCGGCACAGATACGCAGTATTTT

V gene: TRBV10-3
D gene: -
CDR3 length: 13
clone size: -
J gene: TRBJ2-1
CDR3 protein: CAISPERGNEQFF
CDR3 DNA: TGTGCCATCAGTCCCGAAAGGGGCAATGAGCAGTTCTTC

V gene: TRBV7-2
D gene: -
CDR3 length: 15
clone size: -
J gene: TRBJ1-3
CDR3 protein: CASSLGSGTGNTIYF
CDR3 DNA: TGTGCCAGCAGCTTAGGATCGGGGACTGGAAACACCATATATTTT

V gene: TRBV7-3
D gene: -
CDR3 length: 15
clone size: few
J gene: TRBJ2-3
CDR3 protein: CASSLLSGSTDTQYF
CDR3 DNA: TGTGCCAGCAGCTTACTTTCGGGGAGCACAGATACGCAGTATTTT

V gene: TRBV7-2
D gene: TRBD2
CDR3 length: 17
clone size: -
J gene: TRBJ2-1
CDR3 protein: CASSLRRLAGGGYEQFF
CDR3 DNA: TGTGCCAGCAGCCTACGGAGACTAGCGGGGGGCGGCTATGAGCAGTTCTTC

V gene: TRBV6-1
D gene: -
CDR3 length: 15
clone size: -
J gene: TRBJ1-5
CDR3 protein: CASTRGSQSDQPQHF
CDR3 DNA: TGTGCCAGCACACGAGGTAGTCAGTCGGATCAGCCCCAGCATTTT

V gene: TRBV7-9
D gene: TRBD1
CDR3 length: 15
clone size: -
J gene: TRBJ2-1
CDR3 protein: CASSVGQETYNEQFF
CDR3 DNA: TGTGCCAGCAGCGTGGGACAGGAAACCTACAATGAGCAGTTCTTC

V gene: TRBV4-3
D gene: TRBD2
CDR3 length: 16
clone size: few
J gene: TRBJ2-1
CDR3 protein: CASSQLTSGKYNEQFF
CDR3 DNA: TGCGCCAGCAGCCAATTGACTAGCGGGAAATACAATGAGCAGTTCTTC

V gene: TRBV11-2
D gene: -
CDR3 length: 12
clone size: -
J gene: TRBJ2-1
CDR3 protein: CASSFERSEQFF
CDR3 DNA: TGTGCCAGCAGCTTTGAACGAAGTGAGCAGTTCTTC

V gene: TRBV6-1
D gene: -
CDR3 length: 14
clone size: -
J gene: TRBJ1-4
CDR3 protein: CASRFTGSGEKLFF
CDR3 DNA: TGTGCCAGCAGATTCACAGGGTCAGGGGAAAAACTGTTTTTT

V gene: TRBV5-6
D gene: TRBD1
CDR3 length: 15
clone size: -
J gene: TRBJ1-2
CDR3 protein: CASSLPLTGDYGYTF
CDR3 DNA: TGTGCCAGCAGCTTGCCTCTTACAGGGGACTATGGCTACACCTTC

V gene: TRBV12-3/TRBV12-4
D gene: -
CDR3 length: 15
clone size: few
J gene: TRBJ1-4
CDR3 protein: CASSLAPGGSEKLFF
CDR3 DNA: TGTGCCAGCAGTTTAGCGCCGGGGGGGAGTGAAAAACTGTTTTTT

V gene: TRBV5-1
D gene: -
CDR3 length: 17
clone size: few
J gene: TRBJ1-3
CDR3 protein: CASSLASGRGSGNTIYF
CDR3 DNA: TGCGCCAGCAGCTTGGCCTCGGGAAGGGGCTCTGGAAACACCATATATTTT

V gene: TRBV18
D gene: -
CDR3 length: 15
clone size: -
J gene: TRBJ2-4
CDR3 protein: CASSPTPRGENIQYF
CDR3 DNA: TGTGCCAGCTCACCGACGCCCAGGGGTGAAAACATTCAGTACTTC

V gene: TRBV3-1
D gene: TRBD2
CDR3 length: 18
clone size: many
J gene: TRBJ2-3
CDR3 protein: CASSLLGLAGDPRHSQYF
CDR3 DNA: TGTGCCAGCAGCCTCCTGGGACTAGCGGGGGACCCCCGCCACTCGCAGTATTTT

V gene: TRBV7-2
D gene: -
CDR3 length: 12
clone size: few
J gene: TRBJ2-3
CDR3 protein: CASTPQGGRQYF
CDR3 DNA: TGTGCCAGCACACCCCAAGGTGGGAGGCAGTATTTT

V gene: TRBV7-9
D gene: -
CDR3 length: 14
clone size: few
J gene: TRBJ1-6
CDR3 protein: CASSSTAHDSPLHF
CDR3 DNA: TGTGCCAGCAGCTCGACCGCACATGATTCACCCCTCCACTTT

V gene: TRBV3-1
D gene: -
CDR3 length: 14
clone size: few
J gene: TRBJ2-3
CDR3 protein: CASSQDSPTDTQYF
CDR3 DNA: TGTGCCAGCAGCCAAGATAGCCCCACAGATACGCAGTATTTT